The 9 T cell receptor beta chains listed next were all sequenced from one sample in a study of blood T cell repertoires in COVID-19. Clones were sequenced by immunoSEQ multiplex PCR, and TCRdb holds only the in-frame ones, with some missing. The repertoire consists of approximately 230,000 clones, with 70% to 90% occurring once and the leading ten covering around 1.4%. Sequences were obtained from peripheral blood. These receptors originate from a man aged 80 or over with acute or convalescent COVID-19.

Worth noting for this clone: The same CDR3 can be traced to other DNA sequences in this sample. The chain links TRBV2 to TRBJ2-7; 8 bases line up with TRBD1. The trim removed 4 bases at V and 3 bases at J, leaving 2 bases unmatched. The germline CDR1 and CDR2 sequences are SNHLY and FYNNEI. The CDR3 runs to 13 residues. CDR3 sequence (DNA): TGTGCCAGCAGTGGGGACAGGAGCTACGAGCAGTACTTC. It encodes CASSGDRSYEQYF.

The DNA for the CDR3 is TGTGCCAGCAGGCGACTAGATTTCGGCGAGCAGTACTTC. Translation gives CASRRLDFGEQYF. The V call is TRBV28, the J call TRBJ2-7; TRBD2 might be the D (6 bases). The CDR3 has 13 residues. V was cut by 6 bases and J by 6 bases, with 15 bases left in between. Germline assignment: CDR1 MDHEN and CDR2 SYDVKM.

The sample holds one count of this clone. This chain links TRBV7-3 with TRBJ2-3; the match to TRBD1 covers 8 bases. The V gene's germline CDR1 is SGHTA and CDR2 FQGTGA. The CDR3 has 16 amino acids. J gave up 3 bases and V 5 bases, and 10 bases lay outside the gene matches. The CDR3 coding sequence is TGTGCCAGCAGCGTTAGACAGGGGAATTTAACAGATACGCAGTATTTT. Its protein is CASSVRQGNLTDTQYF.

J is TRBJ2-5 and V is TRBV6-1; 10 nucleotides align to TRBD1. After removal of 3 bases from V and 5 bases from J, the junction contained 9 bases not matched to a gene. The CDR3 extends over 16 amino acids. Germline-derived CDR1 and CDR2 are MNHNS and SASEGT. The CDR3 protein is CASSDHRDRGVETQYF. The CDR3 DNA sequence: TGTGCCAGCAGTGACCACCGGGACAGGGGAGTCGAGACCCAGTACTTC.

The V gene is TRBV7-9, the J gene TRBJ1-3; D remains unclear. Germline V gene sequence: CDR1 SEHNR, CDR2 FQNEAQ (reference sequence). V lost 0 bases and J 3 bases, leaving 12 bases between the germline ends. The CDR3 is 16 amino acids. CDR3 loop: CASSLARDSLGNTIYF. CDR3 nucleotide sequence: TGTGCCAGCAGCTTAGCGAGGGATTCGCTTGGAAACACCATATATTTT.

This chain connects TRBV29-1 to TRBJ2-2; 7 nucleotides agree with TRBD1. CDR3 size: 14 residues. V gave up 4 bases and J gave up 2 bases; unmatched junction bases: 4. The germline V gene encodes CDR1 SQVTM and CDR2 ANQGSEA. The CDR3 loop reads CSVGKGANTGELFF. CDR3 bases: TGCAGCGTTGGGAAGGGGGCAAACACCGGGGAGCTGTTTTTT.

A single count supports this clone. This chain uses TRBV7-8 with TRBJ2-2; 12 nucleotides match TRBD2. The germline V gene has CDR1 SGHVS and CDR2 FQNEAQ. The CDR3 is 18 residues long. Trimming cost V 2 bases and J 3 bases; bases outside gene matches: 7. CDR3 residues: CASSLPRTSGVYTGELFF. The CDR3 nucleotides are TGTGCCAGCAGCTTACCTCGGACTAGCGGGGTTTACACCGGGGAGCTGTTTTTT.

The chain carries TRBV9 and TRBJ1-1, with D perhaps TRBD1 (5 bases). Per germline, CDR1 SGDLS and CDR2 YYNGEE. The V end lost 6 bases, the J end lost 5 bases, and 14 bases lay between the germline ends. The CDR3 spans 13 residues. The CDR3: CASNEGRGTEAFF. CDR3 sequence (DNA): TGTGCCAGCAACGAAGGGAGGGGTACTGAAGCTTTCTTT.

The genes are TRBV19 and TRBJ2-7; D not resolved. V lost 7 bases, J lost 4 bases, and 26 bases lay in between. The CDR3 totals 17 residues. Germline-derived CDR1 and CDR2 are LNHDA and SQIVND (reference sequence). CDR3 coding DNA: TGTGCCAGTACCTTATCTTCGGTGGGCGCCTCAATTTACGAGCAGTACTTC. Translating it yields CASTLSSVGASIYEQYF.